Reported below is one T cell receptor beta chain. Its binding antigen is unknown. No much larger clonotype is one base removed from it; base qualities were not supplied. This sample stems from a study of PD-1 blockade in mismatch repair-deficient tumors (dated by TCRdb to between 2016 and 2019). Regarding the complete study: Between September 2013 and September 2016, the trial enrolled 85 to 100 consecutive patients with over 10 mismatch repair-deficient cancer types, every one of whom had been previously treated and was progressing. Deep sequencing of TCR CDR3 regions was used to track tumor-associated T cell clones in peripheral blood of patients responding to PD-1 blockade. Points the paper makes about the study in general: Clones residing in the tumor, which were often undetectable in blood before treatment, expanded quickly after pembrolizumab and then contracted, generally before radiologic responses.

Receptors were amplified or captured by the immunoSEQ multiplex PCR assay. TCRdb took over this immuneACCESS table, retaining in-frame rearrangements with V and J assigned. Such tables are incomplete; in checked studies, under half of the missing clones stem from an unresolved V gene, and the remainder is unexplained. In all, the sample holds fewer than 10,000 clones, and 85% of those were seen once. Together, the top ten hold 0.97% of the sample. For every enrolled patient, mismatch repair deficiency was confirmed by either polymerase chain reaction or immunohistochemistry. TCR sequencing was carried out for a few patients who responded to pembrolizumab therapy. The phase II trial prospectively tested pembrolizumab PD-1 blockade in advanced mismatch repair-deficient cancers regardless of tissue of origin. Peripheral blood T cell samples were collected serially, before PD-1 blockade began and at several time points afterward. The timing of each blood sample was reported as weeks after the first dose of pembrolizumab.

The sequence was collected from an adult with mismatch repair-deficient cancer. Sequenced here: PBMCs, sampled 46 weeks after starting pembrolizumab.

The CDR3 amino acid sequence is: CASSFLGLNYGYTF. The nucleotide sequence is given as TGTGCCAGCAGCTTCTTGGGGCTGAACTATGGCTACACCTTC. In this chain, TRBV7-2 is recombined with TRBJ1-2; a tentative D call is TRBD1 (5 bases match). CDR3 length: 14 amino acids, cysteine to phenylalanine. Of the read, only the CDR3 DNA is kept; its 42 bases are in frame from base 1. V is reduced by 3 bases and J by 2 bases, leaving a spacing of 10 bases between them. For CDR1 and CDR2, the germline V gene lists SGHTA and FQGNSA. The reference TRBV7-2 and TRBJ1-2 proteins fill in what lies around the CDR3, so the full variable domain reads GAGVSQSPSNKVTEKGKDVELRCDPISGHTALYWYRQSLGQGLEFLIYFQGNSAPDKSGLPSDRFSAERTGGSVSTLTIQRTQQEDSAVYLCASSFLGLNYGYTFGSGTRLTVV.